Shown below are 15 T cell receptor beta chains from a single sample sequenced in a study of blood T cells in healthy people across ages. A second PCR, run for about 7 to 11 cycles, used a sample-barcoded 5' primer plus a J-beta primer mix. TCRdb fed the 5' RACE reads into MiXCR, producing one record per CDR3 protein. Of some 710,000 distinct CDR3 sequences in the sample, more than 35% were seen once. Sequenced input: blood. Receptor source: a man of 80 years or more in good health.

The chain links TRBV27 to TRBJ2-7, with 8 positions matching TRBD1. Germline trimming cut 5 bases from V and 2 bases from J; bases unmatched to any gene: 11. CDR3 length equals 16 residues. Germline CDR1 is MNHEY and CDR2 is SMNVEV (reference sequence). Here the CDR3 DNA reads TGTGCCAGCAGTCATCGGACAGGGCCGCTTCCCTACGAGCAGTACTTC. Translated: CASSHRTGPLPYEQYF.

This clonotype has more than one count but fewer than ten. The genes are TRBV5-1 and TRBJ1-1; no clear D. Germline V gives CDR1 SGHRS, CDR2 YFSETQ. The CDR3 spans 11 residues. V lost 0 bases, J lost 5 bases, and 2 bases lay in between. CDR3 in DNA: TGCGCCAGCAGCTTGGAAACTGAAGCTTTCTTT. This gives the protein CASSLETEAFF.

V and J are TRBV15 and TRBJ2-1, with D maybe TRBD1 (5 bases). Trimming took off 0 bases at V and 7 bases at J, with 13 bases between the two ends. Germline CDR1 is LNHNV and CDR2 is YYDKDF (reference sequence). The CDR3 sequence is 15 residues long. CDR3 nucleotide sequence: TGTGCCACCAGCAGAGATTTGGCACCAGGGAATGAGCAGTTCTTC. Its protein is CATSRDLAPGNEQFF.

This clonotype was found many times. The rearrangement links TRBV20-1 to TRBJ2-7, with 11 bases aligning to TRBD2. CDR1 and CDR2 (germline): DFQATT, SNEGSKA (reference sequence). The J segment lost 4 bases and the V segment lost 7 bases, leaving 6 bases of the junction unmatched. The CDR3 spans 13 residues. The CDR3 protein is CSGLAGGEYEQYF. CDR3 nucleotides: TGCAGTGGGCTAGCGGGAGGAGAGTACGAGCAGTACTTC.

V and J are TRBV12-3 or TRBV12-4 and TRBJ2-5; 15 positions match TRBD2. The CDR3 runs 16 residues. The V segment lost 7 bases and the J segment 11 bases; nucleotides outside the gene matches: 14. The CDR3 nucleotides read TGTGCCAGCACAAGGACTAGCGGGAGGGGCTACAATGAGCAGTACTTC. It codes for CASTRTSGRGYNEQYF.

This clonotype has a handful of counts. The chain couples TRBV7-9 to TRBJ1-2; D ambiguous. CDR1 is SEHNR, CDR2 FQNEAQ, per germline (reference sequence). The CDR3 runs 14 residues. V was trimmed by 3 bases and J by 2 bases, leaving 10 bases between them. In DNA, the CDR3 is TGTGCCAGCAGCTTTGTGGGCTTCAACTATGGCTACACCTTC. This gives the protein CASSFVGFNYGYTF.

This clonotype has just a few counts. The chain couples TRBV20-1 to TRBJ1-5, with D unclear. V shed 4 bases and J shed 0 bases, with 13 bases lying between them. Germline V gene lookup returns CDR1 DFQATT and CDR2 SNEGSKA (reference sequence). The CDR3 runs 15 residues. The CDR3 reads CSANKHGYSNQPQHF. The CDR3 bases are TGCAGTGCTAACAAGCATGGATATAGCAATCAGCCCCAGCATTTT.

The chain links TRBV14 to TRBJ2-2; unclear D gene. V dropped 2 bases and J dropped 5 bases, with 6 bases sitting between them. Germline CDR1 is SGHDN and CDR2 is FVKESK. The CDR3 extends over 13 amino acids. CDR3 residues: CASSQLRTGELFF. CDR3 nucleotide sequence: TGTGCCAGCAGCCAATTGAGGACCGGGGAGCTGTTTTTT.

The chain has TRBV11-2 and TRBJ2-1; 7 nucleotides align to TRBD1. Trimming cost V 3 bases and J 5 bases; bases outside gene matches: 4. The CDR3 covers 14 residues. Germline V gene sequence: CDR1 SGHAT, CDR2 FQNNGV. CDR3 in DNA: TGTGCCAGCAGCTTTCGACAGGGACACAATGAGCAGTTCTTC. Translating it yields CASSFRQGHNEQFF.

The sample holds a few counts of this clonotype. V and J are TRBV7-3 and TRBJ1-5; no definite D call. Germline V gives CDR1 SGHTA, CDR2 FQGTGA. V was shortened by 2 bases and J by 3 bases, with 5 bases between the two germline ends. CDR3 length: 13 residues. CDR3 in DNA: TGTGCCAGCAGCTTACAGCACAATCAGCCCCAGCATTTT. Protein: CASSLQHNQPQHF.

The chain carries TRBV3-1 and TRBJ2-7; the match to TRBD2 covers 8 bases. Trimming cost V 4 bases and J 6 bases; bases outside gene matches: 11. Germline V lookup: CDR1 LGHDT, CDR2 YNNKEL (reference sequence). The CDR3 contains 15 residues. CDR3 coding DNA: TGTGCCAGCAGCCCCCCCGCAGCGGGAGCAGGCGAGCAGTACTTC. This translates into CASSPPAAGAGEQYF.

The CDR3 bases are TGTGCCAGCAGTGAAGGTGGGGCCAACGTCCTGACTTTC. Protein sequence: CASSEGGANVLTF. The V and J genes are TRBV25-1 and TRBJ2-6, with unresolved D. Germline loops: CDR1 MGHDK, CDR2 SYGVNS. The CDR3 length is 13 residues. Trimming left V 2 bases short and J 3 bases short, with 2 bases between.

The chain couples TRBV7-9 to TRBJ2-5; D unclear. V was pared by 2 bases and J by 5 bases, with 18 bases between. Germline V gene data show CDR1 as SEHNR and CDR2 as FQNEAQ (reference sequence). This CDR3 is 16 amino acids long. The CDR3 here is CASSLLGLIVSETQYF. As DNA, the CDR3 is TGTGCCAGCAGCTTACTAGGGCTGATCGTTTCGGAGACCCAGTACTTC.

The CDR3 protein is CSVDGQVENEQYF. For the CDR3, the DNA is TGCAGCGTTGACGGGCAGGTAGAAAACGAGCAGTACTTC. The chain uses TRBV29-1 and TRBJ2-4; D is uncertain. The J call may be incorrect, as the DNA end agrees better with TRBJ2-7. Germline loops: CDR1 SQVTM, CDR2 ANQGSEA. This CDR3 spans 13 amino acids.

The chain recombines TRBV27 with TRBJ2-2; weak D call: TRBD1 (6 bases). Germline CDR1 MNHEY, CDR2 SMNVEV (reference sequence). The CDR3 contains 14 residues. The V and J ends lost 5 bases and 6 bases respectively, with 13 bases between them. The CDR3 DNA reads TGTGCCAGCAGTAGAACAGGGTCCTCCGGGGAGCTGTTTTTT. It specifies CASSRTGSSGELFF.